This TCR beta chain was obtained from a study of PD-1 blockade in classical Hodgkin lymphoma. As regards this clone: In the same sample, other DNA sequences code for this CDR3.

Time point reported: cycle 4 day 1 (C4D1), after 6 weeks of nivolumab. The patients all showed relapse after autologous stem cell transplantation, while their brentuximab vedotin exposure varied. This table comes from immunoSEQ multiplex PCR, and its TCRdb copy is limited to in-frame clones, with some not included. Of roughly 100,000 clones detected, around four fifths appear once; the ten largest clones hold just under 9.5%. The CDR3 is made up of 14 amino acids. Unmatched junction bases numbered 11, after V lost 8 bases and J lost 5 bases. In germline, CDR1 is LNHDA, CDR2 SQIVND (reference sequence).

Specimen: peripheral blood mononuclear cells (PBMCs), collected before the fourth cycle of nivolumab. The clonotype comes from a human donor with classical Hodgkin lymphoma. The chain links TRBV19 to TRBJ2-5, with 7 bases aligning to TRBD2. CDR3 DNA: TGTGCCAGTTCAAGACTAGCCGGGGGGGAGACCCAGTACTTC. This gives the protein CASSRLAGGETQYF.